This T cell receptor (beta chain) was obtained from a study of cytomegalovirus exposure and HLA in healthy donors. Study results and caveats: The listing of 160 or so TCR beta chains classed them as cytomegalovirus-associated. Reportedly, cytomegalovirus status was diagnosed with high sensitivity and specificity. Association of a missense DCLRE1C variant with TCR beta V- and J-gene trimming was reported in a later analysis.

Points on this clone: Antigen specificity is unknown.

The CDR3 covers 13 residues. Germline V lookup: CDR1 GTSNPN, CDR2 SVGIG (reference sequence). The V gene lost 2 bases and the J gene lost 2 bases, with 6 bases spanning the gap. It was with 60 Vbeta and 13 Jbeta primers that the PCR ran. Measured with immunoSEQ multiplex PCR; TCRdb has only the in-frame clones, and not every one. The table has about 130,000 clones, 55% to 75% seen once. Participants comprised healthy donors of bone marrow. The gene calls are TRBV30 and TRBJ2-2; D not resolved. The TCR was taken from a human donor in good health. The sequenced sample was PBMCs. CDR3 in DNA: TGTGCCTGGAGTATCCTTAACACCGGGGAGCTGTTTTTT. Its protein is CAWSILNTGELFF.